This TCR beta chain was profiled in a study of T cell responses to AZD1222 COVID-19 vaccine. Study-wide context: Investigators merged groups given second doses at roughly 4 or roughly 12 weeks. Points from the study as a whole: Vaccine-associated CD4 TCRs ranged over spike, dominating at 160-218 and 743-854.

This table comes from immunoSEQ multiplex PCR, and its TCRdb copy is limited to in-frame clones, with some not included. The table records about 110,000 clones, about 82% of them present only once. CDR3 size: 14 residues. The germline V gene encodes CDR1 MNHEY and CDR2 SVGAGI. Between the trimmed V and J ends, which lost 8 bases and 5 bases, there was a span of 15 bases. The table lists this clone with a few counts. Its antigen is unidentified. This sample comprised peripheral blood, obtained on day 0 of AZD1222 vaccination. The chain joins TRBV6-5 to TRBJ2-2; weak D call: TRBD1 (6 bases). The source of this sequence is an adult in good health. DNA of the CDR3: TGTGCCAGCCAGGGAGACAGGCTGACCGGGGAGCTGTTTTTT. Protein product: CASQGDRLTGELFF.